This T cell receptor beta chain stems from a study of T cell responses to AZD1222 COVID-19 vaccine. Findings and limits, study-wide: Spike regions recognized by vaccine-associated CD4 TCRs spanned the protein, led by 160-218 and 743-854. Spike-specific TCR depth and breadth grew after two AZD1222 doses.

Concerning this clone: Its antigen is not known.

The repertoire was sequenced with immunoSEQ multiplex PCR; TCRdb's copy has only in-frame clones and lacks some. The repertoire holds approximately 70,000 clones, with about 80% as singletons. Samples with a second dose at about 4 or about 12 weeks were pooled together. The sample was peripheral blood, taken 28 days after the second AZD1222 dose. The receptor's source is an adult who received the AZD1222 COVID-19 vaccine.

The CDR3 nucleotides read TGTGCCTGGAGTTCGGGGACGAATCAGCCCCAGCATTTT. The encoded protein is CAWSSGTNQPQHF. This chain connects TRBV30 to TRBJ1-5; D might be TRBD1 (5 bases). Per the germline V gene, CDR1 is GTSNPN and CDR2 is SVGIG (reference sequence). V lost 2 bases and J 4 bases, leaving 9 bases between the germline ends. The CDR3 is 13 amino acids.